Shown below are 11 T cell receptor beta chains from a single sample sequenced in a study of shared clonotypes between healthy human individuals (dated by TCRdb to the early 2020s). The method was the immunoSEQ multiplex PCR assay. TCRdb's version of the immuneACCESS table is confined to in-frame rearrangements and falls short of the full clone set. An unresolved V gene accounts for under half of the shortfall where checked; the remainder is of unknown origin. Here the sample has about 1.5 million clones; approximately 98% occur a single time. Clones ranked in the top ten supply about 0.45% of the sample. Sequencing was carried out using naive CD4+ T cells sorted from blood. According to the study, the label for this sample's cell subset or site signals: CD45RA+ positively selected. These receptors came from a man younger than 45 in good health.

This chain connects TRBV7-9 to TRBJ2-7; D gene uncertain. Germline CDR1 is SEHNR and CDR2 is FQNEAQ (reference sequence). The CDR3 is 16 residues long. The V end was cut by 4 bases, the J end by 3 bases, with 19 bases between. CDR3 sequence (DNA): TGTGCCAGCAGCTACGGCCGAGACTCAAGAAACTACGAGCAGTACTTC. The encoded protein is CASSYGRDSRNYEQYF. The full variable domain, rest sourced from reference TRBV7-9 and TRBJ2-7, is DTGVSQNPRHKITKRGQNVTFRCDPISEHNRLYWYRQTLGQGPEFLTYFQNEAQLEKSRLLSDRFSAERPKGSFSTLEIQRTEQGDSAMYLCASSYGRDSRNYEQYFGPGTRLTVT.

The chain combines TRBV4-2 with TRBJ2-7, with 11 positions matching TRBD2. Germline V gives CDR1 LGHNA, CDR2 YNFKEQ. V lost 2 bases, J lost 6 bases, and 6 bases stayed unmatched. This CDR3 is built from 15 residues. The CDR3 sequence: CASSQPTSGSAEQYF. The CDR3 DNA reads as TGTGCCAGCAGCCAACCTACTAGCGGGAGTGCCGAGCAGTACTTC.

V and J are TRBV2 and TRBJ1-2, with no clear D. Germline CDR1 is SNHLY and CDR2 is FYNNEI. V dropped 6 bases and J dropped 6 bases, with 8 bases sitting between them. This CDR3 has 11 residues. As DNA, the CDR3 is TGTGCCAGCAGGGTGATGGATGGCTACACCTTC. Its protein is CASRVMDGYTF.

Here the CDR3 reads CASSILGGGRAQYF. CDR3 coding DNA: TGTGCCAGTAGTATACTCGGGGGAGGTAGGGCCCAGTACTTC. The V gene is TRBV19, the J gene TRBJ2-5, with a tentative D call TRBD2 (6 bases). CDR3 size: 14 residues. Trimming pared 2 bases from V and 9 bases from J, leaving 16 bases between. From germline, CDR1 is LNHDA and CDR2 SQIVND (reference sequence).

The chain has TRBV10-3 and TRBJ2-7; 9 bases are a match to TRBD2. Trimming took 4 bases from V and 5 from J; bases not matched to a gene: 9. The CDR3 has 15 residues. The germline V gene has CDR1 ENHRY and CDR2 SYGVKD. The CDR3, as DNA: TGTGCCATCAGTGTTCCGAGTAGCGGGAGACACGAGCAGTACTTC. Amino acid sequence: CAISVPSSGRHEQYF.

The V call is TRBV13, the J call TRBJ1-2, with a tentative D call TRBD1 (5 bases). V lost 1 base, J lost 8 bases, and 11 bases lay in between. Germline V gene data show CDR1 as PRHDT and CDR2 as FYEKMQ (reference sequence). CDR3 length: 13 residues. CDR3 DNA sequence: TGTGCCAGCAGCTTAGTGGGGGTTAACGGCTACACCTTC. As protein: CASSLVGVNGYTF. Combining the CDR3 with reference TRBV13 and TRBJ1-2 gives the whole variable domain AAGVIQSPRHLIKEKRETATLKCYPIPRHDTVYWYQQGPGQDPQFLISFYEKMQSDKGSIPDRFSAQQFSDYHSELNMSSLELGDSALYFCASSLVGVNGYTFGSGTRLTVV.

J is TRBJ2-2 and V is TRBV6-5; TRBD1 matches 7 bases. This CDR3 region has 15 residues. CDR1 MNHEY and CDR2 SVGAGI come from the germline V gene. V was pared by 5 bases and J by 2 bases, with 5 bases of the junction left unmatched. CDR3 amino acids: CASSKRQGNTGELFF. The CDR3 DNA sequence: TGTGCCAGCAGTAAACGACAGGGAAACACCGGGGAGCTGTTTTTT.

This clone was recorded once. This chain joins TRBV9 and TRBJ1-1; 9 bases fit TRBD1. The V and J ends lost 4 bases and 7 bases, in that order; junction bases with no gene match: 8. The germline CDR1 and CDR2 sequences are SGDLS and YYNGEE. The CDR3 sequence is 14 residues long. The CDR3 bases are TGTGCCAGCAGCCCCACAGGGGGCTCTCGTGAAGCTTTCTTT. As protein: CASSPTGGSREAFF.

This chain uses TRBV5-6 with TRBJ2-7, with unresolved D. The CDR3 runs to 16 residues. Trimming removed 1 base at V and 3 bases at J, with 17 bases between. Germline CDR1 reads SGHDT; CDR2 reads YYEEEE. This CDR3 reads CASSLIFGEMGYEQYF. As DNA, the CDR3 is TGTGCCAGCAGCTTGATTTTTGGGGAAATGGGCTACGAGCAGTACTTC.

The chain joins TRBV5-5 to TRBJ1-2; the D gene is possibly TRBD1 (6 bases). V dropped 0 bases and J dropped 7 bases, with 7 bases sitting between them. The germline gives CDR1 SGHKS, CDR2 YYEKEE (reference sequence). This CDR3 spans 12 amino acids. CDR3 amino acids: CASSLEGGGYTF. The CDR3 DNA reads as TGTGCCAGCAGCTTGGAGGGGGGTGGCTACACCTTC.

The rearrangement joins TRBV7-2 to TRBJ2-5, with 7 bases that match TRBD1. Germline V CDR1 and CDR2: SGHTA, FQGNSA. After removal of 4 bases from V and 6 bases from J, the junction contained 8 bases not matched to a gene. The CDR3 runs 14 residues. The CDR3 loop is CASSSHRGSKTQYF. DNA of the CDR3: TGTGCCAGCAGCTCTCACAGGGGCTCTAAGACCCAGTACTTC.